Listed below are T cell receptor beta chains from one sample, sequenced in a study of cytomegalovirus exposure and HLA in healthy donors. Measured with immunoSEQ multiplex PCR; TCRdb has only the in-frame clones, and not every one. The data hold nearly 300,000 clones, with 86% observed a single time. Sequenced input: PBMCs. These receptors were obtained from a man in his forties in good health and CMV-seropositive. Each CDR3 is given with its conserved first and last residue. A D gene is named only where the DNA matches it firmly. Clone size is stated in some rows and not others, as once, few, many or a class when expanded.

size: .; D: TRBD2; length: 18; V: TRBV7-9; J: TRBJ2-1; CDR3: CASSLRTSGTPSTDEQFF; DNA: TGTGCCAGCAGCCTGCGGACTAGCGGGACCCCGTCTACGGATGAGCAGTTCTTC
size: .; D: .; length: 13; V: TRBV10-3; J: TRBJ1-1; CDR3: CAISSQGSTEAFF; DNA: TGTGCCATCAGCTCTCAGGGTAGCACTGAAGCTTTCTTT
size: .; D: TRBD1; length: 16; V: TRBV28; J: TRBJ1-3; CDR3: CASSLLATGAGNTIYF; DNA: TGTGCCAGCAGTCTACTGGCGACAGGGGCCGGAAACACCATATATTTT
size: .; D: TRBD1; length: 16; V: TRBV5-6; J: TRBJ1-1; CDR3: CASSTGQGIMRTEAFF; DNA: TGTGCCAGCAGCACGGGACAGGGAATTATGAGGACTGAAGCTTTCTTT
size: few; D: TRBD2; length: 15; V: TRBV5-6; J: TRBJ2-1; CDR3: CASSGGLAAYNEQFF; DNA: TGTGCCAGCAGCGGCGGACTAGCGGCTTACAATGAGCAGTTCTTC
size: .; D: .; length: 16; V: TRBV7-6; J: TRBJ2-3; CDR3: CASSLAGGEPTDTQYF; DNA: TGTGCCAGCAGCTTAGCGGGGGGAGAGCCCACAGATACGCAGTATTTT
size: .; D: .; length: 15; V: TRBV27; J: TRBJ2-3; CDR3: CASSYLSGFTDTQYF; DNA: TGTGCCAGCAGTTATCTATCGGGGTTCACAGATACGCAGTATTTT
size: .; D: .; length: 14; V: TRBV6-1; J: TRBJ1-1; CDR3: CASSDLGGYTEAFF; DNA: TGTGCCAGCAGTGACCTTGGGGGGTACACTGAAGCTTTCTTT
size: .; D: .; length: 14; V: TRBV19; J: TRBJ2-7; CDR3: CASSIDRGPYEQYF; DNA: TGTGCCAGTAGTATAGACAGGGGACCCTACGAGCAGTACTTC
size: .; D: .; length: 14; V: TRBV6-5; J: TRBJ1-2; CDR3: CASSYSGGTNGYTF; DNA: TGTGCCAGCAGTTACTCGGGAGGGACCAATGGCTACACCTTC
size: few; D: TRBD2; length: 15; V: TRBV5-1; J: TRBJ2-3; CDR3: CASRLAGTGTDTQYF; DNA: TGCGCCAGTAGACTAGCGGGGACAGGTACAGATACGCAGTATTTT
size: .; D: .; length: 15; V: TRBV5-1; J: TRBJ1-2; CDR3: CASSLGGEVYYGYTF; DNA: TGCGCCAGCAGCTTGGGAGGGGAGGTTTACTATGGCTACACCTTC
size: .; D: TRBD2; length: 16; V: TRBV5-1; J: TRBJ2-7; CDR3: CASSFGGTSGMGEQYF; DNA: TGCGCCAGCAGCTTTGGCGGGACTAGCGGGATGGGCGAGCAGTACTTC
size: .; D: TRBD1; length: 16; V: TRBV6-4; J: TRBJ2-1; CDR3: CASSEFDRGLYNEQFF; DNA: TGTGCCAGCAGTGAATTCGACAGGGGGCTATACAATGAGCAGTTCTTC
size: .; D: TRBD1; length: 15; V: TRBV6-1; J: TRBJ1-1; CDR3: CASQTGGRMNTEAFF; DNA: TGTGCCAGCCAAACAGGGGGCCGGATGAACACTGAAGCTTTCTTT
size: .; D: TRBD1; length: 14; V: TRBV5-1; J: TRBJ1-2; CDR3: CASSLGTGIYGYTF; DNA: TGCGCCAGCAGCTTGGGGACAGGGATCTATGGCTACACCTTC
size: once; D: TRBD2; length: 17; V: TRBV2; J: TRBJ2-3; CDR3: CASSERGRGTSTDTQYF; DNA: TGTGCCAGCAGTGAACGCGGGAGGGGAACTAGCACAGATACGCAGTATTTT
size: .; D: TRBD1; length: 15; V: TRBV7-9; J: TRBJ2-7; CDR3: CASSLGGPGGYEQYF; DNA: TGTGCCAGCAGCTTGGGCGGTCCAGGGGGCTACGAGCAGTACTTC
size: .; D: TRBD2; length: 19; V: TRBV7-9; J: TRBJ2-5; CDR3: CSSSSPLGESGGPQETQYF; DNA: TGTTCCAGCAGCTCCCCCCTCGGCGAGTCGGGAGGGCCACAAGAGACCCAGTACTTC
size: .; D: .; length: 16; V: TRBV21-1; J: TRBJ2-3; CDR3: CASSKGLAASTDTQYF; DNA: TGTGCCAGCAGCAAGGGACTAGCGGCAAGCACAGATACGCAGTATTTT
size: .; D: .; length: 14; V: TRBV4-1; J: TRBJ2-7; CDR3: CASSRDIRDYEQYF; DNA: TGCGCCAGCAGCCGAGATATACGAGACTACGAGCAGTACTTC
size: .; D: TRBD1; length: 13; V: TRBV29-1; J: TRBJ1-1; CDR3: CSVVGQGGTEAFF; DNA: TGCAGCGTTGTGGGACAGGGGGGCACTGAAGCTTTCTTT
size: .; D: .; length: 16; V: TRBV4-1; J: TRBJ1-5; CDR3: CASSVHGDFSNQPQHF; DNA: TGCGCCAGCAGCGTTCACGGTGACTTTAGCAATCAGCCCCAGCATTTT
size: .; D: TRBD2; length: 18; V: TRBV13; J: TRBJ2-7; CDR3: CASSLRTSGGGFPYEQYF; DNA: TGTGCCAGCAGCTTACGGACTAGCGGAGGAGGGTTCCCCTACGAGCAGTACTTC
size: once; D: .; length: 18; V: TRBV7-9; J: TRBJ1-4; CDR3: CASSPSGTQVSTNEKLFF; DNA: TGTGCCAGCAGCCCAAGCGGGACACAGGTCTCAACTAATGAAAAACTGTTTTTT
size: few; D: .; length: 15; V: TRBV6-1; J: TRBJ1-1; CDR3: CASPALSGRNTEAFF; DNA: TGTGCCAGCCCGGCTCTGTCAGGCAGAAACACTGAAGCTTTCTTT
size: once; D: TRBD1; length: 15; V: TRBV14; J: TRBJ2-1; CDR3: CASSQVSDRLGEQFF; DNA: TGTGCCAGCAGCCAAGTATCGGACAGGCTTGGTGAGCAGTTCTTC
size: .; D: TRBD2; length: 14; V: TRBV30; J: TRBJ2-7; CDR3: CAWNLGGSGYEQYF; DNA: TGTGCCTGGAACCTTGGCGGGAGTGGCTACGAGCAGTACTTC
size: .; D: TRBD1; length: 14; V: TRBV7-9; J: TRBJ2-7; CDR3: CASSLDRGHYEQYF; DNA: TGTGCCAGCAGTCTCGACAGGGGGCACTACGAGCAGTACTTC
size: .; D: .; length: 15; V: TRBV5-5; J: TRBJ2-7; CDR3: CASSLMAGSSYEQYF; DNA: TGTGCCAGCAGCTTGATGGCCGGGAGCTCCTACGAGCAGTACTTC
size: once; D: TRBD2; length: 17; V: TRBV4-1; J: TRBJ2-1; CDR3: CASSPGLAGGPANEQFF; DNA: TGCGCCAGCAGCCCTGGACTAGCGGGAGGGCCGGCCAATGAGCAGTTCTTC
size: .; D: TRBD1; length: 14; V: TRBV5-4; J: TRBJ2-1; CDR3: CASSSQTGPDEQFF; DNA: TGTGCCAGCAGCTCACAGACAGGGCCAGATGAGCAGTTCTTC
size: .; D: .; length: 12; V: TRBV27; J: TRBJ2-2; CDR3: CASSPGAGELFF; DNA: TGTGCCAGCAGTCCAGGGGCGGGGGAGCTGTTTTTT
size: .; D: TRBD2; length: 15; V: TRBV27; J: TRBJ2-7; CDR3: CASSSTSGDTYEQYF; DNA: TGTGCCAGCAGTTCGACTAGCGGGGACACCTACGAGCAGTACTTC
size: .; D: .; length: 14; V: TRBV5-5; J: TRBJ2-3; CDR3: CASSLYGGPDTQYF; DNA: TGTGCCAGCAGCTTGTATGGCGGCCCAGATACGCAGTATTTT
size: .; D: .; length: 14; V: TRBV15; J: TRBJ1-5; CDR3: CATSTGISNQPQHF; DNA: TGTGCCACCAGTACAGGGATTAGCAATCAGCCCCAGCATTTT
size: .; D: .; length: 14; V: TRBV5-6; J: TRBJ1-5; CDR3: CASSLAQGNQPQHF; DNA: TGTGCCAGCAGCTTGGCGCAGGGAAATCAGCCCCAGCATTTT
size: .; D: TRBD1; length: 15; V: TRBV6-5; J: TRBJ1-4; CDR3: CASSFGTGSEEKLFF; DNA: TGTGCCAGCAGCTTTGGGACAGGGTCAGAAGAAAAACTGTTTTTT
size: .; D: .; length: 13; V: TRBV7-8; J: TRBJ2-7; CDR3: CASSLDSVDEQYF; DNA: TGTGCCAGCAGCTTAGATTCGGTCGACGAGCAGTACTTC
size: .; D: .; length: 13; V: TRBV5-1; J: TRBJ2-5; CDR3: CASSTEGRETQYF; DNA: TGCGCCAGCAGTACGGAGGGGAGGGAGACCCAGTACTTC
size: .; D: TRBD1; length: 19; V: TRBV11-2; J: TRBJ1-1; CDR3: CASSPWATGGELRRTEAFF; DNA: TGTGCCAGCAGCCCCTGGGCTACAGGGGGCGAACTGCGAAGGACTGAAGCTTTCTTT